Listed below are T cell receptor beta chains from one sample, sequenced in a study of T cell responses to AZD1222 COVID-19 vaccine. Profiling relied on immunoSEQ multiplex PCR, and the TCRdb table lists in-frame clones only, not all of them. The top ten hold 4.6% of the sample, which has about 120,000 clones, around 80% seen once. The sample here was peripheral blood, taken on day 0 of AZD1222 vaccination. Receptors were obtained from an adult in good health. Each CDR3 is given with its conserved first and last residue. Only part of the rows carry a size: once, few, many, or a class if the clone is expanded.

j_call,v_call,clone_size,cdr3_aa
TRBJ1-2,TRBV30,NA,CAWSLSNGKGYTF
TRBJ2-2,TRBV19,NA,CATRTGTSGRVTDGELFF
TRBJ1-2,TRBV11-2,NA,CASSPSTGLTYGYTF
TRBJ2-3,TRBV18,NA,CASSPLGITDTQYF
TRBJ1-4,TRBV10-1,NA,CASSESGREEEKLFF
TRBJ1-2,TRBV6-2/TRBV6-3,NA,CASSNPLDREYGYTF
TRBJ2-7,TRBV3-1/TRBV3-2,NA,CASSFIRRSRYEQYF
TRBJ1-4,TRBV27,NA,CASSPRDSLNEKLFF
TRBJ1-3,TRBV9,NA,CASSTSGHQGTHSGNTIYF
TRBJ1-5,TRBV7-8,NA,CASSREGRSNQPQHF
TRBJ2-5,TRBV7-2,NA,CASSLISGGVETQYF
TRBJ2-3,TRBV5-1,NA,CASSFGGGTDTQYF
TRBJ1-4,TRBV5-1,NA,CASSLDSTNEKLFF
TRBJ1-1,TRBV4-3,once,CASSQDTDTEAFF
TRBJ1-4,TRBV5-5,NA,CASSLEGQGGEKLFF
TRBJ1-2,TRBV28,few,CASGTARYGYTF
TRBJ2-7,TRBV29-1,few,CSVEGVTPYEQYF
TRBJ2-7,TRBV5-6,NA,CASSPGDRGFSFHEQYF
TRBJ1-2,TRBV5-5,once,CASSLGPTVGDYGYTF
TRBJ1-6,TRBV15,NA,CATSERNSPLHF
TRBJ2-5,TRBV3-1/TRBV3-2,NA,CASSQGGQRETQYF
TRBJ1-5,TRBV27,NA,CASSFYPPDNQPQHF
TRBJ1-2,TRBV28,NA,CASSLWGTGGINYGYTF
TRBJ1-6,TRBV2,NA,CASTTGTNSPLHF
TRBJ1-6,TRBV5-1,NA,CASSLGDSSGNSPLHF
TRBJ2-7,TRBV5-4,NA,CASSRRGDVTTSQQYF
TRBJ1-6,TRBV7-2,few,CASSFDRASPLHF
TRBJ2-7,TRBV5-3,NA,CARSTLDRGTYEQYF
TRBJ2-5,TRBV18,NA,CASSPPDRVGKTQYF
TRBJ2-5,TRBV5-5,NA,CASSLQGQETQYF
TRBJ1-1,TRBV5-8,NA,CASSRGSAVEAFF
TRBJ2-6,TRBV9,NA,CASSPGQGVIPGANVLTF
TRBJ1-1,TRBV5-1,NA,CASSPGQTNTEAFF
TRBJ2-3,TRBV18,once,CASSPGGSAGTDTQYF
TRBJ2-5,TRBV3-1/TRBV3-2,NA,CASSQVADYQETQYF
TRBJ1-1,TRBV6-5,NA,CASRVLGETEAFF
TRBJ2-2,TRBV7-9,NA,CASSRSGGNGELFF
TRBJ2-1,TRBV2,NA,CASSGLAGPNEQFF
TRBJ1-2,TRBV9,NA,CASSVGGTGMAGYTF
TRBJ2-5,TRBV6-2/TRBV6-3,NA,CASSYRPSGSRTQYF
TRBJ2-7,TRBV5-8,NA,CASSDPLAGVFYEQYF
TRBJ1-1,TRBV5-6,few,CASGFRDRASEAFF
TRBJ2-7,TRBV5-5,NA,CASSLEGSRIEQYF
TRBJ2-3,TRBV7-9,NA,CASSMEGLTDTQYF
TRBJ1-1,TRBV19,NA,CASSMSRTEAFF
TRBJ2-7,TRBV6-1,NA,CASSEAGGSYEQYF
TRBJ2-2,TRBV3-1/TRBV3-2,NA,CASSLRTGTNTGELFF
TRBJ2-7,TRBV10-2,NA,CASSDFNVREQYF
TRBJ2-3,TRBV7-2,NA,CASSLGGASRMQYF
TRBJ1-5,TRBV27,NA,CASSSIGQVGQPQHF
TRBJ2-3,TRBV19,NA,CASTPGGGPGLTDTQYF
TRBJ1-1,TRBV2,few,CASREGGLEAFF
TRBJ1-6,TRBV25-1,NA,CASSERLGNSPLHF
TRBJ1-2,TRBV7-9,NA,CASTPTGVAGYTF
TRBJ2-5,TRBV28,NA,CASELAGGARGQYF
TRBJ2-2,TRBV19,NA,CASSIIVQRDTGELFF
TRBJ1-3,TRBV2,once,CATAVLSGNTIYF